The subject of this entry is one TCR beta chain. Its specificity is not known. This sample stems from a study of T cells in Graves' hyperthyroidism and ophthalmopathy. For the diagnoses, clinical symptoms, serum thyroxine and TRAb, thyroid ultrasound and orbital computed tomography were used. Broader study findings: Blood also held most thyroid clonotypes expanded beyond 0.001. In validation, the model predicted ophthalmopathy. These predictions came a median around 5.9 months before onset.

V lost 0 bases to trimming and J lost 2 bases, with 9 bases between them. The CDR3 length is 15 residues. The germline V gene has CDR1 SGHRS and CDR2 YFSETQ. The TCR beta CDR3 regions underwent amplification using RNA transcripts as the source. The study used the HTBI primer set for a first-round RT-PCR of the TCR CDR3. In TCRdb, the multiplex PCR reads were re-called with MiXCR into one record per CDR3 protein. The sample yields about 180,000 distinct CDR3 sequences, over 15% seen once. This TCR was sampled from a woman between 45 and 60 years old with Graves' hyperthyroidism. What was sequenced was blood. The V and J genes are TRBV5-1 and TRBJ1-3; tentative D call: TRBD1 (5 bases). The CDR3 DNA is TGCGCCAGCAGCTTGGCTCCAGGGACTGGAAACACCATATATTTT. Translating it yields CASSLAPGTGNTIYF. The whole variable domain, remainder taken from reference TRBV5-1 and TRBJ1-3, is KAGVTQTPRYLIKTRGQQVTLSCSPISGHRSVSWYQQTPGQGLQFLFEYFSETQRNKGNFPGRFSGRQFSNSRSEMNVSTLELGDSALYLCASSLAPGTGNTIYFGEGSWLTVV.